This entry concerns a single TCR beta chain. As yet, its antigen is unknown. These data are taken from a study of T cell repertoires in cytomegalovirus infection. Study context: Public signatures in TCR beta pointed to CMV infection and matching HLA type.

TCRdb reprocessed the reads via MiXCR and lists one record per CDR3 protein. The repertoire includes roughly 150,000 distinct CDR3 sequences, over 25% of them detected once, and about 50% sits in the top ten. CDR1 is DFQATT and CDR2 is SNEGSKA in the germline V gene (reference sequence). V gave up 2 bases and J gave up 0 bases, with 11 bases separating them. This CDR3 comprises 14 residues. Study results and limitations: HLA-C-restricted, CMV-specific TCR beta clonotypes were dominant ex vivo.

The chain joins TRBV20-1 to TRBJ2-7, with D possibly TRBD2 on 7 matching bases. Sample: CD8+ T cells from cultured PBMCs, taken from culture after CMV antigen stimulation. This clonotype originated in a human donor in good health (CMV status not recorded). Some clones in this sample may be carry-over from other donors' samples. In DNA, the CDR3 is TGCAGTGCTAGACCGGGGGGCTACTCCTACGAGCAGTACTTC. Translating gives CSARPGGYSYEQYF.